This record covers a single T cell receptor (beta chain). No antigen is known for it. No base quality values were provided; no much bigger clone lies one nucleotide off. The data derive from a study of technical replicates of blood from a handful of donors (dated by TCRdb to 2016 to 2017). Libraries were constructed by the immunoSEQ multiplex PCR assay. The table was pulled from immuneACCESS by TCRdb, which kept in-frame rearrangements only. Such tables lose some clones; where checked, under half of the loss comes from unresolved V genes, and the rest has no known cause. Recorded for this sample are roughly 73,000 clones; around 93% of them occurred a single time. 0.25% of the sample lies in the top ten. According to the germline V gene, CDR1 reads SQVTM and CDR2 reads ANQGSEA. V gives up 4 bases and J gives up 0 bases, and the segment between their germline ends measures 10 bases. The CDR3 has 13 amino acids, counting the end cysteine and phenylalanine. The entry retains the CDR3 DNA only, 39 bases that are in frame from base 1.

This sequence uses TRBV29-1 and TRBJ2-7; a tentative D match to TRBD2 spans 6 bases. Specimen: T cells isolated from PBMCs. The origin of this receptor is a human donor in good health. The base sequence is TGCAGCGTTGTGCACGGGAGCTCCTACGAGCAGTACTTC. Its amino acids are CSVVHGSSYEQYF.